This TCR beta chain emerged from a study of T-cell reconstitution after alpha-beta-depleted transplantation in children. Study findings and constraints: At the one-year point after transplant, T-cell counts and TCRbeta diversity were found to come mostly from T cells that had been newly produced.

Comment on this clonotype: Its antigen is unknown.

For TCRbeta, the library was prepared with unique molecular identifiers. A single record per CDR3 protein comes from TCRdb applying MiXCR to the PCR reads. The sample has some 830,000 distinct CDR3 sequences, 15% to 20% seen once. This CDR3 has 15 residues. After removal of 5 bases from V and 4 bases from J, the junction contained 7 bases not matched to a gene. Germline V CDR1 and CDR2: ENHRY, SYGVKD. The rearrangement links TRBV10-3 to TRBJ2-5; 10 bases agree with TRBD1. The starting material was PBMCs, mostly from graft donor cells, obtained 360 days after TCRalphabeta/CD19-depleted stem cell transplant. This sequence was found in a male patient younger than 18 who had a stem cell transplant for acute lymphoblastic leukemia, so the T cells may come from the graft donor. CDR3 amino acids: CAISPGQGLGETQYF. The CDR3 DNA is TGTGCCATCAGTCCGGGACAGGGGTTAGGAGAGACCCAGTACTTC.